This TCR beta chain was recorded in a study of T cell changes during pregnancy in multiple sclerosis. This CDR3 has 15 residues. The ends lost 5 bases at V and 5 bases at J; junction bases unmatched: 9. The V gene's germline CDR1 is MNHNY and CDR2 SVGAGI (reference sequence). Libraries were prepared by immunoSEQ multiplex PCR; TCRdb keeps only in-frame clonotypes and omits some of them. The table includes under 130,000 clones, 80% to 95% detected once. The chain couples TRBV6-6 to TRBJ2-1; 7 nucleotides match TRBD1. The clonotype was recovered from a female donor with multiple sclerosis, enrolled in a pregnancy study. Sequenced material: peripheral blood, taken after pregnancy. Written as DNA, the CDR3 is TGTGCCAGCAGTACCCGACAGGGCTGGAACAATGAGCAGTTCTTC. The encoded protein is CASSTRQGWNNEQFF.